This passage covers 7 T cell receptor beta chains from one sample sequenced in a study of radiotherapy plus CTLA-4 blockade in lung cancer. Assay: immunoSEQ multiplex PCR; the TCRdb copy retains only in-frame clones and omits some. The profile shows roughly 100,000 clones, over 65% of them singletons. The sequenced sample was peripheral blood, obtained from a patient treated with radiotherapy plus ipilimumab. All receptors derive from a human donor with non-small cell lung cancer that progressed on radiotherapy plus ipilimumab. Some clones in this sample may be carry-over from other donors' samples.

The chain links TRBV9 to TRBJ1-6, with D hard to call. The CDR3 extends over 15 amino acids. CDR1 is SGDLS, CDR2 YYNGEE, per germline. With 4 bases removed from V and 0 bases from J, the gap between germline ends came to 8 bases. Here the CDR3 reads CASSPLGSYNSPLHF. The CDR3 region has the DNA TGTGCCAGCAGCCCACTGGGCTCCTATAATTCACCCCTCCACTTT.

The chain links TRBV5-1 to TRBJ2-7; possibly TRBD1 for D (6 bases). The CDR3 extends over 15 amino acids. Looked up from germline, CDR1 is SGHRS and CDR2 is YFSETQ. V dropped 2 bases and J dropped 3 bases, with 15 bases sitting between them. CDR3 residues: CASSFSGVEVYEQYF. CDR3 coding DNA: TGCGCCAGCAGCTTTTCAGGGGTGGAAGTCTACGAGCAGTACTTC.

V gene TRBV5-1 combines with J gene TRBJ2-1, with 9 bases identical to TRBD1. Trimming took 0 bases from V and 1 from J; bases not matched to a gene: 2. From germline, CDR1 is SGHRS and CDR2 YFSETQ. The CDR3 totals 16 residues. The CDR3 reads CASSLDRGLSYNEQFF. CDR3 bases: TGCGCCAGCAGCTTGGACAGGGGGCTTTCCTACAATGAGCAGTTCTTC.

The rearrangement links TRBV2 to TRBJ2-1; D is possibly TRBD1 (6 bases). V was clipped by 9 bases and J by 3 bases, with 12 bases between them. The CDR3 consists of 13 residues. Germline CDR1 SNHLY, CDR2 FYNNEI. The CDR3 nucleotides are TGTGCCAGTCATCCGGGACACTACAATGAGCAGTTCTTC. Its translation: CASHPGHYNEQFF.

The rearrangement links TRBV11-1 to TRBJ2-4, with no clear D. With 4 bases removed from V and 4 bases from J, the gap between germline ends came to 14 bases. The CDR3 is made up of 15 amino acids. CDR1 and CDR2 from the germline V gene are SGHAT and FQDESV (reference sequence). CDR3 protein: CASSYQVMGKNIQYF. The DNA of the CDR3 is TGTGCCAGCAGCTACCAGGTGATGGGAAAAAACATTCAGTACTTC.

This chain links TRBV4-2 with TRBJ2-7; D unclear. Trimming stripped 4 bases from V and 1 base from J, with 17 bases between. The CDR3 runs 16 residues. Germline V gene lookup returns CDR1 LGHNA and CDR2 YNFKEQ. The CDR3 sequence is CASSRLGIAGSYEQYF. DNA for the CDR3: TGTGCCAGCAGCCGACTTGGAATAGCAGGTTCCTACGAGCAGTACTTC.

The chain carries TRBV7-3 and TRBJ2-3; D gene uncertain. V was trimmed by 3 bases and J by 6 bases, leaving 7 bases between them. The CDR3 totals 12 residues. Looked up from germline, CDR1 is SGHTA and CDR2 is FQGTGA. CDR3: CASSFRSDTQYF. CDR3 nucleotides: TGTGCCAGCAGCTTCAGGTCCGATACGCAGTATTTT.